The sequence of this T cell receptor beta chain was determined in a study of blood T cell repertoires in COVID-19. Study-wide context: Samples came from the United States, Italy and Spain, spanning acute and convalescent COVID-19.

CDR1 and CDR2 (germline): SNHLY, FYNNEI. There are 16 residues in the CDR3. Trimming stripped 0 bases from V and 9 bases from J, with 15 bases between. Method: immunoSEQ multiplex PCR; TCRdb's copy keeps in-frame clones and lacks some. Found here are 73,000 or so clones, approximately 91% of them singletons; the top ten hold around 12%. The sequenced material came from peripheral blood. The clonotype comes from a human donor with active COVID-19. The donor label of this sample is uncertain. The rearrangement joins TRBV2 to TRBJ1-6; no firm D call. The CDR3 spells CASSEAQWLEGSPLHF. The CDR3 DNA follows: TGTGCCAGCAGTGAAGCGCAGTGGCTCGAGGGTTCACCCCTCCACTTT.